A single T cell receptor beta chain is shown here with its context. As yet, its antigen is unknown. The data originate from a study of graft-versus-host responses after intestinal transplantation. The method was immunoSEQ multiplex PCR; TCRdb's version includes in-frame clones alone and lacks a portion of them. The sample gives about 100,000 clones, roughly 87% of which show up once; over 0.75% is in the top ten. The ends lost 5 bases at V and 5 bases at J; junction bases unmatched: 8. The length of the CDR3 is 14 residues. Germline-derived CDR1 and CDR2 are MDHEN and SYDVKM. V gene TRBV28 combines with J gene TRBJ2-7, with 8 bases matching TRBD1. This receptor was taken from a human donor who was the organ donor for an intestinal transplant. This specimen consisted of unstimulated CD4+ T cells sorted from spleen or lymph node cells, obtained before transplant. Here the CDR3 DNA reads TGTGCCAGCAGTCCCTCCGGACAGGGAAACGAGCAGTACTTC. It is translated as CASSPSGQGNEQYF.